This T cell receptor (beta chain) is from a study of shared clonotypes between healthy human individuals. Study summary: Three CD4 naive, three CD4 memory, two CD8 naive and one CD8 memory plate were used per donor.

This clone was observed a handful of times. Donors, healthy HIV-negative adults, lacked recent acute infections or vaccinations. The authors combined CD45RO+ cells with CCR7-negative CD45RA+ TemRA cells as CD8 memory. Produced via immunoSEQ multiplex PCR; TCRdb's table is partial and in-frame only. The table lists approximately 710,000 clones, less than 95% of them singletons. The sample taken for sequencing was memory CD8+ T cells from PBMCs. Regarding subset: CD45RO+ cells pooled with CCR7-negative TemRA cells. The source of this sequence is a man between 18 and 29 years old in good health. Some clones in this sample may be carry-over from other donors' samples.

The CDR3 nucleotides are TGTGCCAGCAGTTTCCGTGGGGGCAATCAGCCCCAGCATTTT. Its protein product is CASSFRGGNQPQHF. The chain carries TRBV6-1 and TRBJ1-5, with unresolved D. There are 14 residues in the CDR3. V was pared by 5 bases and J by 2 bases, with 10 bases between. From germline, CDR1 is MNHNS and CDR2 SASEGT.